This TCR beta chain was retrieved from a study of PD-1 blockade in mismatch repair-deficient tumors (dated by TCRdb to about 2017). The study in broad terms: The trial enrolled 85 to 100 consecutive patients with 12 to 13 mismatch repair-deficient cancer types between September 2013 and September 2016, all previously treated and progressing. Deep sequencing of TCR CDR3 regions was used to track tumor-associated T cell clones in peripheral blood of patients responding to PD-1 blockade. Here is what the overall study found, with its caveats: Tumor-resident clones, often undetectable in blood before treatment, expanded rapidly after pembrolizumab and then contracted, generally before radiologic responses.

Reading the label with the study, this specimen's time point is: peripheral blood 12 weeks after first pembrolizumab dose. For each enrolled patient, mismatch repair deficiency was established using either polymerase chain reaction or immunohistochemistry. TCR sequencing was carried out for three patients who responded to pembrolizumab therapy. The phase II trial prospectively tested pembrolizumab PD-1 blockade in advanced mismatch repair-deficient cancers regardless of tissue of origin. Peripheral blood T cell samples were collected serially, before PD-1 blockade began and at several time points afterward. Blood sampling time points were reported as weeks after the first dose of pembrolizumab. The protocol used for the library was the immunoSEQ multiplex PCR assay. TCRdb re-hosts the immuneACCESS table, in-frame sequences only. Its copies lack some clones; in the studies checked, an unresolved V gene accounts for under half of them, and the cause for the rest is not known. The sample yields tens of thousands of clones; roughly 80% were counted once. The ten largest clones add up to more than 2.5% of the sample.

Of note for this clone: No antigen is known for it. No base quality values were provided; no much bigger clone lies one nucleotide off.

The sample consisted of peripheral blood, taken 12 weeks after starting pembrolizumab. This clonotype originated in an adult with mismatch repair-deficient cancer.

The DNA reads as follows: TGTGCCAGCTGGAGAGAGGACAGGGGTACCACTGAAGCTTTCTTT. It is translated as CASWREDRGTTEAFF. The rearranged chain carries TRBV6-1 and TRBJ1-1; TRBD1 lines up with 9 middle nucleotides. V ends up 8 bases short and J 4 bases short, with an unmatched junction base count of 11. The CDR3 holds 15 amino acids from the cysteine to the phenylalanine. Solely the CDR3 DNA is kept, with 45 bases framed from the first base. CDR1 MNHNS and CDR2 SASEGT were looked up in the germline V gene.